The text below deals with one TCR beta chain. Its recognized antigen is unknown. No quality values exist for individual bases; no much larger clone is one base distant. Its CDR3 holds 14 amino acids, cysteine through phenylalanine. The sequence is cut down to CDR3 DNA, 42 bases in frame from base 1. Deletion took 4 bases off V and 4 bases off J, with a span of 15 bases between the germline ends. CDR1 and CDR2 are read off the germline V gene as SGHRS and YFSETQ. Using the deep immunoSEQ assay, TCR CDR3 regions were amplified from genomic DNA by multiplex PCR. Extracted genomic DNA from each cell subset was distributed evenly across all wells of several immunoSEQ 96-well plates, and each plate was treated as a replicate. For unsorted PBMC, each replicate PCR was loaded with about 300 ng genomic DNA, equivalent to some 27,000 T cell genomes. Genomic DNA from unsorted PBMC was sequenced over ten immunoSEQ deep assay plates. Purified libraries were measured with a Qubit 3.0 fluorometer, size-checked on a Bioanalyzer 2100, and measured again with the KAPA Library Quantification kit. Every immunoSEQ 96-well plate was sequenced on a separate single-read 150-cycle Illumina NextSeq 550 flow cell. The authors' pipeline ran thus. Because the immunoSEQ output held only junctional sequences and lacked quality scores, the filtering could not match the filtering applied to full-length reads. To assign V/J genes and CDR3, sequences were annotated against IMGT germline references using PyIR, a Python wrapper for IgBLAST v1.9. Any read was removed if the V/J assignment was weak (E-value above 1e-6), the CDR3 was missing, or the read contained stop codons, out-of-frame junctions, or ambiguous translated residues. V3J clonotypes were defined as sequences sharing an identical inferred V gene, J gene, and CDR3 amino acid sequence. Percentage overlap between repertoires was computed as shared unique clonotypes divided by the size of the smaller repertoire. RTK rarefaction, the Chao1 estimator, and Recon v2.1 estimates of unobserved clonotypes were used to assess repertoire richness. Imported from immuneACCESS, the table was reduced by TCRdb to in-frame sequences with V and J called. These copies leave out some clones; in studies compared against another copy, an unresolved V gene accounts for under half, and the cause of the remainder is not known. V and J calls and clone size are copied from that table; D and trimming were computed from the DNA. The sample has roughly 500,000 clones on record, approximately 80% of them singletons. 12% of the sample lies in the top ten.

This record comes from a study of shared clonotypes between healthy human individuals (dated by TCRdb to the early 2020s). Regarding the study in general: A couple of women and three men aged 18 to 49 years were included in the cohort. To estimate repertoire size and how much clonotypes are shared between individuals, the study performed deep sequencing of blood TCR repertoires from 4 to 6 healthy adults. Different laboratories and diverse techniques were used to prepare libraries and sequence TCR repertoires, to increase sequencing depth and limit assay-specific biases. Per donor, leukapheresis produced somewhere between about 0.94 and 9 billion PBMCs. Results and caveats for the whole study, not just this receptor: Because the study included a small number of donors, the genetic and exposure-history diversity represented was limited. Based on pairwise subsampling, the degree of clonotype sharing among donors was expected to be affected by sequencing depth. Sampling was restricted to blood, and TCR repertoires in tissues likely differ from the TCR repertoires found in blood.

Healthy HIV-negative adults with no recently reported acute infections or vaccinations were included as donors. Every donor was a Caucasian adult living in Nashville, Tennessee, USA. In the unsorted samples, 87 million or so PBMCs were counted, and genomic DNA was extracted using the QIAamp DNA Blood Mini kit. After blood collection by leukapheresis, PBMCs were isolated using Ficoll-Histopaque density gradient centrifugation and then cryopreserved in the vapor phase of liquid nitrogen. The sequenced material came from PBMCs. The source is a woman between 40 and 55 years old in good health. Some clones in this sample may be carry-over from other donors' samples. Recombination connected TRBV5-1 to TRBJ2-7, and possibly TRBD1, on 6 matching bases. The DNA sequence is given as TGCGCCAGCAGCCCGACAGGAATCGTTTACGAGCAGTACTTC. Translated, it reads CASSPTGIVYEQYF.